This TCR beta chain is drawn from a study of shared clonotypes between healthy human individuals. To note about this clone: The sample contains more than one DNA sequence encoding this CDR3.

Germline trimming cut 3 bases from V and 2 bases from J; bases unmatched to any gene: 0. This CDR3 region has 14 residues. Germline CDR1 reads SEHNR; CDR2 reads FQNEAQ (reference sequence). Generated by immunoSEQ multiplex PCR, the TCRdb table keeps only in-frame clones and is missing some. This repertoire shows about 610,000 clones, about 96% found once; its top ten account for about 0.057%. Sequenced input: naive CD4+ T cells sorted from blood. The subset is: CD45RA+ positively selected. The TCR comes from a young woman in good health. The chain combines TRBV7-9 with TRBJ2-7; 11 bases agree with TRBD1. The CDR3 loop reads CASSLGQGAYEQYF. In DNA, the CDR3 is TGTGCCAGCAGCTTGGGACAGGGGGCCTACGAGCAGTACTTC.